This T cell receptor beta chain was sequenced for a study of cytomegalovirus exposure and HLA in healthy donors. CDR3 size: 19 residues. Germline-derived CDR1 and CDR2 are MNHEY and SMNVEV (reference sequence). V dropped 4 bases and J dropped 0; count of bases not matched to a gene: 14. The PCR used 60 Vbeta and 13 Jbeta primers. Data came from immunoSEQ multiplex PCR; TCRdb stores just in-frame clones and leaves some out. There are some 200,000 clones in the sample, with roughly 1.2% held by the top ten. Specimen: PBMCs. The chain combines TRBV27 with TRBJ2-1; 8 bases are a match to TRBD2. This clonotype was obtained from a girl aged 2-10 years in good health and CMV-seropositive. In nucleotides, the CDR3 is TGTGCCAGCAGTTCCATCGTCGGGGGCGGGACTAGCTCCTACAATGAGCAGTTCTTC. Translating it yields CASSSIVGGGTSSYNEQFF.